The 13 T cell receptor beta chains given below trace back to one sample, sequenced in a study of blood T cell repertoires in COVID-19. The table came from immunoSEQ multiplex PCR; TCRdb's copy has only in-frame clones and leaves some out. The sample has more than 250,000 clones; 89% are singletons. Sequenced sample: peripheral blood. Every receptor here comes from a man between 18 and 35 years old who had recovered from COVID-19.

This sequence joins TRBV9 and TRBJ2-5; no firm D call. This CDR3 region has 15 residues. Germline V lookup: CDR1 SGDLS, CDR2 YYNGEE. Trimming removed 0 bases at V and 1 base at J, with 10 bases between. Written as DNA, the CDR3 is TGTGCCAGCAGCGTAGGAGTCCCTTCCCAAGAGACCCAGTACTTC. Amino acids: CASSVGVPSQETQYF.

This chain connects TRBV12-3 or TRBV12-4 to TRBJ1-2, with a weak D call TRBD1 (6 bases). The CDR3 is 12 amino acids. The V end lost 2 bases, the J end lost 8 bases, and 9 bases lay between the germline ends. For the CDR3, the DNA is TGTGCCAGCAGTTTAATTGGGGGCGGCTACACCTTC. This translates into CASSLIGGGYTF.

This chain uses TRBV7-8 with TRBJ2-5; 10 nucleotides line up with TRBD2. The V gene's germline CDR1 is SGHVS and CDR2 FQNEAQ. The CDR3 covers 14 residues. Germline trimming cut 8 bases from V and 1 base from J; bases unmatched to any gene: 4. In DNA form, the CDR3 reads TGTGCCAGCGTAAGCGGGAGGGTCCAAGAGACCCAGTACTTC. This gives the protein CASVSGRVQETQYF.

The chain joins TRBV6-5 to TRBJ2-2; D gene ambiguous. V was cut by 7 bases and J by 2 bases, with 11 bases left in between. The germline V gene has CDR1 MNHEY and CDR2 SVGAGI. The CDR3 runs 14 residues. The CDR3, as DNA: TGTGCCAGCAAATTGCGCATTAACACCGGGGAGCTGTTTTTT. As protein: CASKLRINTGELFF.

V is TRBV4-1 and J is TRBJ2-1; TRBD1 agrees at 8 bases. Germline assignment: CDR1 MGHRA and CDR2 YSYEKL. The CDR3 is made up of 15 amino acids. V was clipped by 2 bases and J by 8 bases; unmatched bases: 8. The CDR3 region has the DNA TGCGCCAGCAGCCAAATTAGGACAGGGCACGATGAGCAGTTCTTC. Its translation: CASSQIRTGHDEQFF.

The V gene is TRBV30, the J gene TRBJ2-2, with D perhaps TRBD2 (6 bases). V lost 4 bases, J lost 2 bases, and 11 bases lay in between. In germline, CDR1 is GTSNPN, CDR2 SVGIG (reference sequence). There are 14 residues in the CDR3. CDR3 nucleotides: TGTGCCTGGACCGGGACTCTCAACACCGGGGAGCTGTTTTTT. Protein sequence: CAWTGTLNTGELFF.

This clone appeared once. The chain has TRBV9 and TRBJ1-4; D is undetermined. V was trimmed by 3 bases and J by 1 base, leaving 16 bases between them. The CDR3 has 17 residues. CDR1 and CDR2 from the germline V gene are SGDLS and YYNGEE. The CDR3 reads CASSDPGMAGTNEKLFF. The CDR3 bases are TGTGCCAGCAGCGATCCCGGGATGGCGGGAACTAATGAAAAACTGTTTTTT.

The chain combines TRBV9 with TRBJ2-1; D remains unclear. The length of the CDR3 is 14 residues. V gave up 4 bases and J gave up 0 bases, with 8 bases separating them. Germline CDR1 SGDLS, CDR2 YYNGEE. The CDR3 reads CASSPQASYNEQFF. CDR3 sequence (DNA): TGTGCCAGCAGCCCCCAAGCCTCCTACAATGAGCAGTTCTTC.

The genes are TRBV18 and TRBJ1-2, with TRBD1 as a possible D gene (6 bases). There are 14 residues in the CDR3. The V gene lost 6 bases and the J gene lost 3 bases, with 14 bases spanning the gap. Germline lookup yields CDR1 KGHSH and CDR2 LQKENI. This CDR3 is CASSQDRRDYGYTF. The CDR3 DNA is TGTGCCAGCTCTCAAGACAGGCGTGACTATGGCTACACCTTC.

This sequence joins TRBV18 and TRBJ2-1; 10 bases are shared with TRBD1. The CDR3 sequence is 15 residues long. In germline, CDR1 is KGHSH, CDR2 LQKENI. Unmatched junction bases numbered 11, after V lost 6 bases and J lost 9 bases. The CDR3 nucleotides read TGTGCCAGCTCCTCCCCCGGGACAGGGGAGGGTGAGCAGTTCTTC. It yields the protein CASSSPGTGEGEQFF.

V usage is TRBV27 and J usage is TRBJ1-1; TRBD1 agrees at 9 bases. The CDR3 is 13 residues long. From germline, CDR1 is MNHEY and CDR2 SMNVEV (reference sequence). The V and J ends lost 8 bases and 4 bases, in that order; junction bases with no gene match: 5. The CDR3 loop reads CASGTGWGTEAFF. CDR3 DNA: TGTGCCAGCGGGACAGGGTGGGGCACTGAAGCTTTCTTT.

The V and J genes are TRBV19 and TRBJ2-7, with TRBD1 matching over 9 bases. The V gene's germline CDR1 is LNHDA and CDR2 SQIVND (reference sequence). V lost 5 bases, J lost 3 bases, and 8 bases stayed unmatched. This CDR3 region has 15 residues. CDR3 sequence (DNA): TGTGCCAGTAGTCGACCGGGACAGGGCTACTACGAGCAGTACTTC. It yields the protein CASSRPGQGYYEQYF.

This clone occurred once. The rearrangement joins TRBV4-3 to TRBJ1-6, with TRBD1 matching 8 bases. Losses at the gene ends were 0 bases for V and 6 bases for J; bases not matched to a gene: 7. This CDR3 contains 17 residues. From germline, CDR1 is LGHNA and CDR2 YSLEER. The CDR3 sequence: CASSQDDRGSFNSPLHF. The DNA for the CDR3 is TGCGCCAGCAGCCAAGATGACAGGGGTTCTTTTAATTCACCCCTCCACTTT.